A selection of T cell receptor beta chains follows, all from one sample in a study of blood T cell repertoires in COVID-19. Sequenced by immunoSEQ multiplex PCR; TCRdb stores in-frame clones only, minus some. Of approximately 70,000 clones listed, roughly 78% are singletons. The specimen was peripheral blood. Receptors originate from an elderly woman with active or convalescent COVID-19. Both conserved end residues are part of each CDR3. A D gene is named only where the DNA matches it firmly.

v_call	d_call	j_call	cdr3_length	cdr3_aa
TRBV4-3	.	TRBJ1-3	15	CASSQDQQPPNTIYF
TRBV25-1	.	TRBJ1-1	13	CASSEGRNTEAFF
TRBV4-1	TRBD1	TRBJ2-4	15	CASSQTGVDLWVQYF
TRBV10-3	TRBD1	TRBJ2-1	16	CAITTSFSTGKNEQFF
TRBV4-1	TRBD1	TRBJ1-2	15	CASSQGTGGGYGYTF
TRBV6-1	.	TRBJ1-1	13	CASSEWPYTEAFF
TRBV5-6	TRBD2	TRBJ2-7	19	CASSYRTSGRVGSSYEQYF
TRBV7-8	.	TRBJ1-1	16	CASSLVGRGLGTEAFF
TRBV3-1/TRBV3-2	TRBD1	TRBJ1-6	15	CASSGWTGEKGTLHF
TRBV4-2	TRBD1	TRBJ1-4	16	CASSQVGRTGDEKLFF
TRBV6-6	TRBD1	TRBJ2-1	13	CASKPGQGKSCFF